These 32 T cell receptor beta chains share one sample of origin, sequenced in a study of blood T cell repertoires in COVID-19. Sequenced by immunoSEQ multiplex PCR; TCRdb stores in-frame clones only, minus some. The sample holds some 140,000 clones, about 85% seen once. The sequenced sample consisted of peripheral blood. The receptors were sampled from a woman aged 70 to 79 with COVID-19, enrolled during active disease.

The chain couples TRBV6-5 to TRBJ2-5; possibly TRBD2 for D (5 bases). Looked up from germline, CDR1 is MNHEY and CDR2 is SVGAGI. CDR3 length: 14 residues. The V gene lost 3 bases and the J gene lost 0 bases, with 8 bases spanning the gap. CDR3 coding DNA: TGTGCCAGCAGTTATGAGGGTAACCAAGAGACCCAGTACTTC. This codes for CASSYEGNQETQYF.

The V gene is TRBV2, the J gene TRBJ1-6, with D possibly matching TRBD1 (5 bases). Germline CDR1 reads SNHLY; CDR2 reads FYNNEI. Trimming left V 0 bases short and J 6 bases short, with 6 bases between. This CDR3 is 14 amino acids long. In DNA form, the CDR3 reads TGTGCCAGCAGTGAAGCTCAGGGTAATTCACCCCTCCACTTT. Protein product: CASSEAQGNSPLHF.

V gene TRBV6-5 combines with J gene TRBJ2-6, with no clear D. The germline V gene encodes CDR1 MNHEY and CDR2 SVGAGI. The CDR3 is 13 residues long. V was pared by 6 bases and J by 0 bases, with 3 bases between. CDR3 nucleotide sequence: TGTGCCAGCAGGAGCTCTGGGGCCAACGTCCTGACTTTC. This gives the protein CASRSSGANVLTF.

This sequence joins TRBV27 and TRBJ2-4; D may be TRBD2 (6 bases). The CDR3 totals 13 residues. Germline CDR1 is MNHEY and CDR2 is SMNVEV (reference sequence). The ends were cut back, 6 bases at V and 8 bases at J, with 14 bases in the middle. In DNA, the CDR3 is TGTGCCAGCAGCAAAACGGAGGGTTACATTCAGTACTTC. This sequence encodes CASSKTEGYIQYF.

This clone appeared once. The chain uses TRBV7-9 and TRBJ2-5; TRBD1 is a possible D gene (5 bases). V gave up 6 bases and J gave up 1 base, with 9 bases separating them. The CDR3 sequence is 13 residues long. Germline V gene lookup returns CDR1 SEHNR and CDR2 FQNEAQ (reference sequence). The CDR3 loop is CASRQGAQETQYF. CDR3 in DNA: TGTGCCAGCAGGCAAGGGGCCCAAGAGACCCAGTACTTC. The entire variable domain, with the rest obtained from reference TRBV7-9 and TRBJ2-5, is as follows: DTGVSQNPRHKITKRGQNVTFRCDPISEHNRLYWYRQTLGQGPEFLTYFQNEAQLEKSRLLSDRFSAERPKGSFSTLEIQRTEQGDSAMYLCASRQGAQETQYFGPGTRLLVL.

CDR3 amino acids: CASSELGPQPQHF. Here the CDR3 DNA reads TGTGCCAGCAGTGAACTGGGGCCCCAGCCCCAGCATTTT. J is TRBJ1-5 and V is TRBV6-1; maybe TRBD1 (5 bases). The V gene lost 2 bases and the J gene lost 7 bases, with 9 bases spanning the gap. CDR1 MNHNS and CDR2 SASEGT come from the germline V gene. This CDR3 region has 13 residues.

This clone was recorded a few times. The gene calls are TRBV6-1 and TRBJ2-2; D is possibly TRBD1 (5 bases). Germline V gene data show CDR1 as MNHNS and CDR2 as SASEGT. Trimming pared 1 base from V and 1 base from J, leaving 10 bases between. The CDR3 has 16 amino acids. CDR3 residues: CASSEGAGWNTGELFF. In DNA, the CDR3 is TGTGCCAGCAGTGAAGGAGCAGGGTGGAACACCGGGGAGCTGTTTTTT.

This clone was counted a few times. The rearrangement joins TRBV6-1 to TRBJ1-5; D is unresolved. The CDR3 totals 15 residues. V dropped 1 base and J dropped 6 bases, with 13 bases sitting between them. Germline V lookup: CDR1 MNHNS, CDR2 SASEGT. The chain's CDR3 is CASSEEVGGSQPQHF. The CDR3 DNA is TGTGCCAGCAGTGAAGAGGTCGGCGGAAGTCAGCCCCAGCATTTT.

The chain has TRBV5-1 and TRBJ1-6; D is possibly TRBD1 (5 bases). The CDR3 spans 15 residues. Trimming cost V 4 bases and J 7 bases, with 15 bases left between them. Germline CDR1 SGHRS, CDR2 YFSETQ. The CDR3 DNA reads as TGCGCCAGCAGCGACCCGACAGTGAGGAATTCACCCCTCCACTTT. Its translation: CASSDPTVRNSPLHF.

The chain joins TRBV12-2 to TRBJ2-7; the table names TRBD1, a call not compared with the DNA. TRBV12-2 counts as a pseudogene. The CDR3 runs to 19 residues. CDR3 protein: CASRLGRDGQQGLLYEQYF. Here the CDR3 DNA reads TGTGCAAGTCGCTTAGGAAGGGACGGTCAACAGGGCCTTCTCTACGAGCAGTACTTC.

The rearrangement joins TRBV9 to TRBJ1-4; TRBD1 matches 9 bases. The CDR3 runs 17 residues. V gave up 0 bases and J gave up 2 bases; unmatched junction bases: 5. CDR1 is SGDLS and CDR2 is YYNGEE in the germline V gene. Here the CDR3 DNA reads TGTGCCAGCAGCGTAGACCCGACAGGGGGGACTAATGAAAAACTGTTTTTT. It codes for CASSVDPTGGTNEKLFF.

The rearrangement joins TRBV9 to TRBJ1-3, with D possibly TRBD1 on 6 matching bases. With 0 bases removed from V and 0 bases from J, the gap between germline ends came to 13 bases. Germline CDR1 and CDR2: SGDLS and YYNGEE. This CDR3 is built from 17 residues. CDR3 nucleotide sequence: TGTGCCAGCAGCGTAGTCGGGGACACCCGCTCTGGAAACACCATATATTTT. Translation gives CASSVVGDTRSGNTIYF.

The chain uses TRBV5-5 and TRBJ2-1; TRBD1 matches 7 bases. J was trimmed by 4 bases and V by 1 base; bases with no gene match: 5. This CDR3 has 15 residues. CDR1 SGHKS and CDR2 YYEKEE come from the germline V gene (reference sequence). For the CDR3, the DNA is TGTGCCAGCAGCTTGCAGGGACAGAAGTACAATGAGCAGTTCTTC. Its translation is CASSLQGQKYNEQFF.

The genes are TRBV5-1 and TRBJ1-2; TRBD1 is a possible D gene (6 bases). V was shortened by 4 bases and J by 5 bases, with 9 bases between the two germline ends. CDR3 size: 12 residues. Germline V gives CDR1 SGHRS, CDR2 YFSETQ. The CDR3 region is CASSPDSYGYTF. CDR3 nucleotides: TGCGCCAGCAGCCCGGACAGTTATGGCTACACCTTC.

This chain links TRBV7-2 with TRBJ1-5; no firm D call. V lost 0 bases, J lost 2 bases, and 5 bases lay in between. Germline lookup yields CDR1 SGHTA and CDR2 FQGNSA. This CDR3 is built from 14 residues. CDR3 sequence: CASSLALGNQPQHF. CDR3 nucleotide sequence: TGTGCCAGCAGCTTAGCTCTAGGCAATCAGCCCCAGCATTTT.

The chain employs TRBV5-6 and TRBJ2-7; 15 bases agree with TRBD2. CDR1 and CDR2 from the germline V gene are SGHDT and YYEEEE. This CDR3 has 16 residues. V trimming: 4 bases; J trimming: 3 bases; junction bases outside the gene matches: 5. CDR3 protein: CASSPGLAGGLYEQYF. The CDR3 DNA is TGTGCCAGCAGCCCAGGACTAGCGGGGGGGCTCTACGAGCAGTACTTC.

The rearrangement uses TRBV10-3 and TRBJ1-6; possible D gene TRBD1, 6 bases. Looked up from germline, CDR1 is ENHRY and CDR2 is SYGVKD. The CDR3 loop spans 14 amino acids. V lost 6 bases, J lost 7 bases, and 13 bases lay in between. The CDR3 sequence: CAISEAQGNSPLHF. As DNA, the CDR3 is TGTGCCATCAGCGAGGCACAGGGCAATTCACCCCTCCACTTT.

CDR3 region: CASSHQGRHEKLFF. The CDR3 nucleotides read TGTGCCAGCAGCCACCAGGGCAGGCATGAAAAACTGTTTTTT. The chain is built from TRBV5-4 and TRBJ1-4; tentative D call: TRBD1 (5 bases). The germline V gene has CDR1 SGHNT and CDR2 YYREEE (reference sequence). The V and J ends lost 4 bases and 6 bases respectively, with 13 bases between them. CDR3 size: 14 residues.

The gene calls are TRBV6-5 and TRBJ1-5, with 10 bases fitting TRBD1. The V and J ends lost 6 bases and 4 bases, in that order; junction bases with no gene match: 6. The CDR3 length is 15 residues. Germline V gene sequence: CDR1 MNHEY, CDR2 SVGAGI. CDR3 sequence (DNA): TGTGCCAGCAGACATCCGGGACAGGGGAATCAGCCCCAGCATTTT. Translation: CASRHPGQGNQPQHF.

The chain is built from TRBV18 and TRBJ1-1; possibly TRBD1 for D (5 bases). Germline CDR1 reads KGHSH; CDR2 reads LQKENI. With 3 bases removed from V and 8 bases from J, the gap between germline ends came to 16 bases. The CDR3 sequence is 14 residues long. CDR3 sequence reads: CASSPLGQKGEAFF. Here the CDR3 DNA reads TGTGCCAGCTCACCCCTTGGACAAAAAGGGGAAGCTTTCTTT. The full variable domain, rest sourced from reference TRBV18 and TRBJ1-1, is NAGVMQNPRHLVRRRGQEARLRCSPMKGHSHVYWYRQLPEEGLKFMVYLQKENIIDESGMPKERFSAEFPKEGPSILRIQQVVRGDSAAYFCASSPLGQKGEAFFGQGTRLTVV.

This sequence joins TRBV5-1 and TRBJ2-2; D is ambiguous. V was cut by 0 bases and J by 4 bases, with 10 bases left in between. In germline, CDR1 is SGHRS, CDR2 YFSETQ. The CDR3 extends over 15 amino acids. CDR3 sequence: CASSLDRSGTGELFF. The CDR3 DNA reads TGCGCCAGCAGCTTGGATCGATCGGGCACCGGGGAGCTGTTTTTT.

This chain links TRBV4-3 with TRBJ1-2; 9 positions agree with TRBD1. The CDR3 loop spans 14 amino acids. CDR1 is LGHNA, CDR2 YSLEER, per germline. J gave up 3 bases and V 2 bases, and 1 base lay outside the gene matches. The CDR3 region has the DNA TGCGCCAGCAGCCAACGGACAGGGGACTATGGCTACACCTTC. Protein sequence: CASSQRTGDYGYTF.

The chain recombines TRBV14 with TRBJ2-6, with D possibly being TRBD2 (6 bases). There are 18 residues in the CDR3. CDR1 SGHDN and CDR2 FVKESK come from the germline V gene. V was trimmed by 1 base and J by 0 bases, leaving 13 bases between them. The CDR3 coding sequence is TGTGCCAGCAGCCAAGGTGGAGGGGTTACCTCTGGGGCCAACGTCCTGACTTTC. Translated, it gives CASSQGGGVTSGANVLTF.

This chain uses TRBV4-2 with TRBJ2-5; 11 bases match TRBD2. There are 16 residues in the CDR3. The germline CDR1 and CDR2 sequences are LGHNA and YNFKEQ. V shed 0 bases, J shed 5 bases, and the junction held 5 bases outside the gene matches. CDR3 residues: CASSQDPSGGLETQYF. CDR3 nucleotides: TGTGCCAGCAGCCAAGATCCTAGCGGGGGGCTGGAGACCCAGTACTTC.

V gene TRBV30 combines with J gene TRBJ1-4; maybe TRBD1 (6 bases). The CDR3 runs to 14 residues. Trimming shortened V by 3 bases and J by 3 bases, and 11 bases separated the two germline ends. CDR1 and CDR2 from the germline V gene are GTSNPN and SVGIG (reference sequence). The CDR3 loop is CAWRSTGPNEKLFF. The CDR3 nucleotides are TGTGCCTGGAGGAGCACAGGGCCTAATGAAAAACTGTTTTTT.

This rearrangement joins TRBV6-2 or TRBV6-3 to TRBJ1-1; no clear D. V gave up 5 bases and J gave up 3 bases, with 13 bases separating them. The CDR3 is 14 amino acids. Germline CDR1 is MNHEY and CDR2 is SVGEGT. The CDR3 sequence is CASSRSQDYTEAFF. As DNA, the CDR3 is TGTGCCAGCAGTCGATCTCAGGACTACACTGAAGCTTTCTTT.

The CDR3 DNA is TGTGCCAGCAGCGTAGCTAGCGATACGCAGTATTTT. Its translation is CASSVASDTQYF. This chain connects TRBV9 to TRBJ2-3, with D perhaps matching TRBD2 (5 bases). The V end was cut by 0 bases, the J end by 6 bases, with 5 bases between. Germline CDR1 is SGDLS and CDR2 is YYNGEE. The CDR3 runs to 12 residues.

The rearrangement joins TRBV19 to TRBJ1-4, with 10 bases aligning to TRBD1. Germline CDR1 reads LNHDA; CDR2 reads SQIVND (reference sequence). V lost 8 bases and J lost 7; bases outside the gene matches: 10. This CDR3 is built from 15 residues. The CDR3 DNA is TGTGCCAGTCTCTCCTCCGGGACAGGGGTTGAAAAACTGTTTTTT. Translation: CASLSSGTGVEKLFF. The complete variable domain, with remaining parts taken from reference TRBV19 and TRBJ1-4, reads DGGITQSPKYLFRKEGQNVTLSCEQNLNHDAMYWYRQDPGQGLRLIYYSQIVNDFQKGDIAEGYSVSREKKESFPLTVTSAQKNPTAFYLCASLSSGTGVEKLFFGSGTQLSVL.

The chain carries TRBV7-5 and TRBJ1-1; TRBD1 is the table's D call and was not checked against the DNA. TRBV7-5 is deemed a pseudogene. This CDR3 is 16 amino acids long. The CDR3 is CARSPGQPLLNTEAFF. The CDR3 coding sequence is TGTGCCAGAAGCCCGGGACAGCCCCTTCTAAACACTGAAGCTTTCTTT.

V and J are TRBV11-1 and TRBJ1-1; a possible D gene is TRBD1 (5 bases). Germline values: CDR1 SGHAT, CDR2 FQDESV (reference sequence). V shed 2 bases and J shed 1 base, with 14 bases lying between them. The CDR3 covers 16 residues. The CDR3 region is CASSLYGGLTNTEAFF. The CDR3 DNA reads TGTGCCAGCAGCTTATACGGGGGACTGACGAACACTGAAGCTTTCTTT.

This chain uses TRBV2 with TRBJ1-5, with 8 bases fitting TRBD1. Trimming took 5 bases from V and 2 from J; bases not matched to a gene: 2. The CDR3 is made up of 14 amino acids. The germline gives CDR1 SNHLY, CDR2 FYNNEI. CDR3 in amino acids: CASSTGQGNQPQHF. As DNA, the CDR3 is TGTGCCAGCAGTACGGGACAGGGCAATCAGCCCCAGCATTTT.

The genes are TRBV3-1 (or the pseudogene TRBV3-2) and TRBJ1-2, with D uncertain. V lost 0 bases, J lost 6 bases, and 11 bases lay in between. This CDR3 is 14 amino acids long. Germline CDR1 and CDR2: LGHDT and YNNKEL (reference sequence). The CDR3 DNA is TGTGCCAGCAGCCAAGAGGCAGGATCTCATGGCTACACCTTC. It codes for CASSQEAGSHGYTF.